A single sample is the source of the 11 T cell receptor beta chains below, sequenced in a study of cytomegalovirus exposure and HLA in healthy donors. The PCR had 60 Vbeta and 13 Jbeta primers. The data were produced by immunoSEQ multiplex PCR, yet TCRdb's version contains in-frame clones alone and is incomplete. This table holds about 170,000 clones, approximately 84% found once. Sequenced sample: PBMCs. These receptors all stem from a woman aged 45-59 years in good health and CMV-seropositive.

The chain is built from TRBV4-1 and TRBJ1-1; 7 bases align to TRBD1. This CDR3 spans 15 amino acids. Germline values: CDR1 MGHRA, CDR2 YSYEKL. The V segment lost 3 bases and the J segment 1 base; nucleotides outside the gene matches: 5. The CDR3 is CASSQRDSWNTEAFF. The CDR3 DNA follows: TGCGCCAGCAGCCAGAGGGACAGTTGGAACACTGAAGCTTTCTTT.

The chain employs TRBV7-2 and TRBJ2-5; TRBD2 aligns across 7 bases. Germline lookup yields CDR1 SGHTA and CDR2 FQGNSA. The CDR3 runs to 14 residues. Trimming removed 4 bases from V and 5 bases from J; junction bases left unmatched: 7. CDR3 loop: CASSSTTSAETQYF. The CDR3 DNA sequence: TGTGCCAGCAGCTCTACTACTAGCGCGGAGACCCAGTACTTC. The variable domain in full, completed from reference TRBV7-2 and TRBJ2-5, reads GAGVSQSPSNKVTEKGKDVELRCDPISGHTALYWYRQSLGQGLEFLIYFQGNSAPDKSGLPSDRFSAERTGGSVSTLTIQRTQQEDSAVYLCASSSTTSAETQYFGPGTRLLVL.

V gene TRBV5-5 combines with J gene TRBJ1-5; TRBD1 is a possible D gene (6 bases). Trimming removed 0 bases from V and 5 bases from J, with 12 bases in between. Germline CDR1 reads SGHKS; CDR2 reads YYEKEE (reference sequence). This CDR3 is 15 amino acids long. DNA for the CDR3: TGTGCCAGCAGCTTGGTAGGGGGTGGGGATCAGCCCCAGCATTTT. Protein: CASSLVGGGDQPQHF. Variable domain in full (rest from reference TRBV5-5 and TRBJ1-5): DAGVTQSPTHLIKTRGQQVTLRCSPISGHKSVSWYQQVLGQGPQFIFQYYEKEERGRGNFPDRFSARQFPNYSSELNVNALLLGDSALYLCASSLVGGGDQPQHFGDGTRLSIL.

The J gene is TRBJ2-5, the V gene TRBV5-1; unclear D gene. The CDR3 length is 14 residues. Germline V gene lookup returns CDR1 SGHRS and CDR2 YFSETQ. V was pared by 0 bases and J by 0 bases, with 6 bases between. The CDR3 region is CASSLGQNQETQYF. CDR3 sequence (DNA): TGCGCCAGCAGCTTGGGGCAGAACCAAGAGACCCAGTACTTC.

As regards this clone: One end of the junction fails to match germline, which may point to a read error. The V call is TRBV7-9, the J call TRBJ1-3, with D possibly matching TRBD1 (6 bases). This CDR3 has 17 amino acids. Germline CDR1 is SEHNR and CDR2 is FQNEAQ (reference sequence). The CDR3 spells CSSSLTGLAPSGNTIYF. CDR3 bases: TGTTCCAGCAGCTTAACAGGGCTAGCTCCCTCTGGAAACACCATATATTTT. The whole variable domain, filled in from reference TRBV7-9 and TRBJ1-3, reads DTGVSQNPRHKITKRGQNVTFRCDPISEHNRLYWYRQTLGQGPEFLTYFQNEAQLEKSRLLSDRFSAERPKGSFSTLEIQRTEQGDSAMYLCSSSLTGLAPSGNTIYFGEGSWLTVV.

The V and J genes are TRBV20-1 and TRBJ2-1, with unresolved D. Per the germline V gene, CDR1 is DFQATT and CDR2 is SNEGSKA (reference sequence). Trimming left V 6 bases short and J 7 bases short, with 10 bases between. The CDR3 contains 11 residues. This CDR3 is CSARDINEQFF. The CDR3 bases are TGCAGTGCCCGCGATATTAATGAGCAGTTCTTC.

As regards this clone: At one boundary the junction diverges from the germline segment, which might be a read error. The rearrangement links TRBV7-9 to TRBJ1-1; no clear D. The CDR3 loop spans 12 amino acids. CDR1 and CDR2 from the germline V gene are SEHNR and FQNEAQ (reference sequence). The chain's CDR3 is CSSSPSPGEAFF. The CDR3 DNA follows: TGTTCCAGCAGCCCAAGTCCGGGGGAAGCTTTCTTT.

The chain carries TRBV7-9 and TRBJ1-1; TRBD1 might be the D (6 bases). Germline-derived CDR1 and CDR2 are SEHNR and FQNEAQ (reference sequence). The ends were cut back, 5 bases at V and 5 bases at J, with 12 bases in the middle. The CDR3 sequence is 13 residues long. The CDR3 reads CASSAGGGTEAFF. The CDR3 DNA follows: TGTGCCAGCAGCGCGGGAGGGGGGACTGAAGCTTTCTTT.

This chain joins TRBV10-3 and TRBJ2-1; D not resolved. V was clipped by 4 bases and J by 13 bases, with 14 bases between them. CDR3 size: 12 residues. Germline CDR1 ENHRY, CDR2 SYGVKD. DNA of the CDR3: TGTGCCATCAGTGTCTCCCCAACGCGCCAGTTCTTC. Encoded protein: CAISVSPTRQFF.

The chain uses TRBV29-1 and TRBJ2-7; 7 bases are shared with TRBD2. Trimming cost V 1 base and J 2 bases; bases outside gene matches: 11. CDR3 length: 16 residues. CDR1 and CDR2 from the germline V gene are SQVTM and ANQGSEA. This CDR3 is CSVEGGGVTSPYEQYF. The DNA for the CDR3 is TGCAGCGTTGAAGGTGGGGGGGTCACTTCCCCCTACGAGCAGTACTTC.

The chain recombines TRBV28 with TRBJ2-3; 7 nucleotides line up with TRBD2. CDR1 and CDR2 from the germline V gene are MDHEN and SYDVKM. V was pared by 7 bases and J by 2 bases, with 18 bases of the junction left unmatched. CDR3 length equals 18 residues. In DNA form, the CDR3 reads TGTGCCAGCACCCCCAACCGACGAGCTAGCGGACTCACAGATACGCAGTATTTT. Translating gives CASTPNRRASGLTDTQYF.